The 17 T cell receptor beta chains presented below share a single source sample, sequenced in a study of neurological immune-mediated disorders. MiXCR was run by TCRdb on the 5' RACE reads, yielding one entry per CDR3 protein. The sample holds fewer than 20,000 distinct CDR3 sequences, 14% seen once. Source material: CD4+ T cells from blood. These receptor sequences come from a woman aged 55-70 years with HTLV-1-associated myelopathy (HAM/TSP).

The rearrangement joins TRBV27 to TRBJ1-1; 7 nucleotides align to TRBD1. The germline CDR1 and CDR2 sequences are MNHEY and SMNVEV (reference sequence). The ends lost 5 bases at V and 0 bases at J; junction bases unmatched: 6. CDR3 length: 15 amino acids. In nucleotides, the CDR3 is TGTGCCAGCAGTGTCGACAGGGACATGAACACTGAAGCTTTCTTT. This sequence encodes CASSVDRDMNTEAFF.

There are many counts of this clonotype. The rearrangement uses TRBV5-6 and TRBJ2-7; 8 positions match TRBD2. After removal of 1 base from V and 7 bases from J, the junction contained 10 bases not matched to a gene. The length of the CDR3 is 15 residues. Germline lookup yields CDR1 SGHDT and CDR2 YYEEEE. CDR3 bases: TGTGCCAGCAGCTTGAAAAGCGGGAGCCTTTCTGAGCAGTACTTC. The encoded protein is CASSLKSGSLSEQYF. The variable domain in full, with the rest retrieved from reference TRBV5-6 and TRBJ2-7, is DAGVTQSPTHLIKTRGQQVTLRCSPKSGHDTVSWYQQALGQGPQFIFQYYEEEERQRGNFPDRFSGHQFPNYSSELNVNALLLGDSALYLCASSLKSGSLSEQYFGPGTRLTVT.

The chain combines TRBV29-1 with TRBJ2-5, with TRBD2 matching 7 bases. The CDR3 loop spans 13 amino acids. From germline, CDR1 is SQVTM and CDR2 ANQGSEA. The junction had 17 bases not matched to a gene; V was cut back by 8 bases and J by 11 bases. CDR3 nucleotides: TGCAGCTTTAGAGCGGGACCACCAGATACGCAGTACTTC. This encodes CSFRAGPPDTQYF.

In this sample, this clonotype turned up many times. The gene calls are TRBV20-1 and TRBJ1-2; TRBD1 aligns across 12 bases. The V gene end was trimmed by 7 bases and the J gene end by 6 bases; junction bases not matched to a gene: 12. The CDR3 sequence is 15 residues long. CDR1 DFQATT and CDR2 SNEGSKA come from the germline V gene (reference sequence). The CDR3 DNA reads TGCAGTGGACCTACACCGGGACAGGGGGCGCATGGCTACACCTTC. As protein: CSGPTPGQGAHGYTF.

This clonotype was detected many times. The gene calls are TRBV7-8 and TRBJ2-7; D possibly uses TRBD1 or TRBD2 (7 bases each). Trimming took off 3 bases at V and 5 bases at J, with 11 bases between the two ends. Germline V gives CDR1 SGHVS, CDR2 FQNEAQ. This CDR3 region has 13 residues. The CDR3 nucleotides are TGTGCCAGCAGCTTGGGAGGGGGCGACGAGCAGTACTTC. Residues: CASSLGGGDEQYF.

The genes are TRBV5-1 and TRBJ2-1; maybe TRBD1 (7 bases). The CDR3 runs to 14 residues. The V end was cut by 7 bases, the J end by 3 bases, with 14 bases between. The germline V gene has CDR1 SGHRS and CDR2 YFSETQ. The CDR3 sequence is CASPQGGDYNEQFF. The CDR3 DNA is TGCGCCAGCCCCCAGGGGGGAGACTACAATGAGCAGTTCTTC. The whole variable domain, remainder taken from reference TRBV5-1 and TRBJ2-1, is KAGVTQTPRYLIKTRGQQVTLSCSPISGHRSVSWYQQTPGQGLQFLFEYFSETQRNKGNFPGRFSGRQFSNSRSEMNVSTLELGDSALYLCASPQGGDYNEQFFGPGTRLTVL.

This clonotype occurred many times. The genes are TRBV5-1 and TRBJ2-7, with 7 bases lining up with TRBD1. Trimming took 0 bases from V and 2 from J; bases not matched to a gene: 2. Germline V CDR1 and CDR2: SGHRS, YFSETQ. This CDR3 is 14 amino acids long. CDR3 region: CASSLETGPYEQYF. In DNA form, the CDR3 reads TGCGCCAGCAGCTTGGAGACAGGGCCCTACGAGCAGTACTTC.

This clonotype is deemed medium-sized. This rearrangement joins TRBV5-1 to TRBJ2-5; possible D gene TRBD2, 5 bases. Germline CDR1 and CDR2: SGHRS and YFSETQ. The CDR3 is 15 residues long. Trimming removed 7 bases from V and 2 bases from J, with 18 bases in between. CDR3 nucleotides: TGCGCCAGCCCTCATCGCGGGCGGACTCAAGAGACCCAGTACTTC. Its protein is CASPHRGRTQETQYF.

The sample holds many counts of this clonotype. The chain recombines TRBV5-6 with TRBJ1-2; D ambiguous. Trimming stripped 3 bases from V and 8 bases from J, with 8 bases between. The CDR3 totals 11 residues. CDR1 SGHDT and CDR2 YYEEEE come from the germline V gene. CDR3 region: CASSSVYGYTF. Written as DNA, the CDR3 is TGTGCCAGCAGCTCAGTATACGGCTACACCTTC.

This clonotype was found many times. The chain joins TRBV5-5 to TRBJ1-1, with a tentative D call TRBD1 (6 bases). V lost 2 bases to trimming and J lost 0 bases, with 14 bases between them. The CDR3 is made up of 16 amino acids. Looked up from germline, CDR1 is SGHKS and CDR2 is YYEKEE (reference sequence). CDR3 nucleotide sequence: TGTGCCAGCAGCTTCGGGGGCCCAGATTTGAACACTGAAGCTTTCTTT. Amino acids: CASSFGGPDLNTEAFF.

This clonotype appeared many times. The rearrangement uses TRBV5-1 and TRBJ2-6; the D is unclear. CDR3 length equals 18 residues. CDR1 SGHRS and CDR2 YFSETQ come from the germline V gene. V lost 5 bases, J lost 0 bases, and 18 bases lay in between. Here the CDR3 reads CASRQQVGSYSGANVLTF. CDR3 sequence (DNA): TGCGCCAGCAGACAACAAGTGGGGTCTTACTCTGGGGCCAACGTCCTGACTTTC.

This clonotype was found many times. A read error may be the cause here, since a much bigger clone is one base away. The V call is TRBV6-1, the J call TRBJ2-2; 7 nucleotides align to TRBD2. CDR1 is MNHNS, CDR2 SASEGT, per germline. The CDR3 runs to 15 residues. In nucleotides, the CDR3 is TGTGCCAGCAGTAGCCGACTAGCCGACACCGGGAAGCTGTTTTTT. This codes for CASSSRLADTGKLFF.

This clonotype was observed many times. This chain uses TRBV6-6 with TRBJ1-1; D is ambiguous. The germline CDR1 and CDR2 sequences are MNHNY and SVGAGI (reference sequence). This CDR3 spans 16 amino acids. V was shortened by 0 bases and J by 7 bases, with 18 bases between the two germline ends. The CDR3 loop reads CASSYSQSSKFGEAFF. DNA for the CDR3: TGTGCCAGCAGTTACTCGCAGAGTTCTAAGTTTGGTGAAGCTTTCTTT.

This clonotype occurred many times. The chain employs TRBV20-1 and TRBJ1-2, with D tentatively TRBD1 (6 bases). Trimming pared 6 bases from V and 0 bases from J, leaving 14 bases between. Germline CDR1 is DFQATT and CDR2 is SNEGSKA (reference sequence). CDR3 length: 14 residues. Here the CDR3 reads CSAQGWGTNYGYTF. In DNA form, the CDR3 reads TGCAGTGCCCAGGGGTGGGGAACTAACTATGGCTACACCTTC.

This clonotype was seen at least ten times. CDR3 residues: CASSRRSQGAMNTEAFF. Here the CDR3 DNA reads TGTGCCAGCAGCCGACGGTCACAGGGGGCCATGAACACTGAAGCTTTCTTT. The chain has TRBV3-1 and TRBJ1-1; 9 bases fit TRBD1. The CDR3 spans 17 residues. Germline V gene lookup returns CDR1 LGHDT and CDR2 YNNKEL (reference sequence). The V gene end was trimmed by 4 bases and the J gene end by 0 bases; junction bases not matched to a gene: 9. Based on the CDR3 plus reference TRBV3-1 and TRBJ1-1, the full variable domain is DTAVSQTPKYLVTQMGNDKSIKCEQNLGHDTMYWYKQDSKKFLKIMFSYNNKELIINETVPNRFSPKSPDKAHLNLHINSLELGDSAVYFCASSRRSQGAMNTEAFFGQGTRLTVV.

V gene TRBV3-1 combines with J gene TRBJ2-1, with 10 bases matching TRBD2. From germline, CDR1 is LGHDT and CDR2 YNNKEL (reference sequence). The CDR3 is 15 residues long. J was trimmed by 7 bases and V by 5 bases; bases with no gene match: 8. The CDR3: CASSVSGRAGNEQFF. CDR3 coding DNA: TGTGCCAGCAGCGTAAGCGGGAGGGCCGGAAATGAGCAGTTCTTC.

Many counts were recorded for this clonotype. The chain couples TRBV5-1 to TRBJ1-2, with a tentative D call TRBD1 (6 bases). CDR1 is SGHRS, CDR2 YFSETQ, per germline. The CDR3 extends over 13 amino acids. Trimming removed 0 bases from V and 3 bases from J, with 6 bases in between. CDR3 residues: CASSLDRDYGYTF. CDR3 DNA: TGCGCCAGCAGCTTGGACAGGGACTATGGCTACACCTTC.